This T cell receptor beta chain was retrieved from a study of breast tumors, draining lymph nodes, adjacent tissues. The CDR3 comprises 13 residues, both ends counted. Per the germline V gene, CDR1 is SEHNR and CDR2 is FQNEAQ (reference sequence). A single record per CDR3 protein comes from TCRdb applying MiXCR to the multiplex PCR reads. The table lists 200,000 or so distinct CDR3 sequences, about 32% of them singletons. Samples came from axillary lymph nodes draining the breast cancer. Study-level points and caveats: Luminal-like breast cancer showed significantly greater tumor-nontumor repertoire similarity than basal-like breast cancer did. The data were judged consistent with most tumor T cells coming from lymph node and expanding in tumor.

In the case of this clonotype: Antigen unknown. No DNA is shown, since the ends of the CDR3 on it are uncertain; the CDR3 is the one TCRdb lists.

The chain uses TRBV7-9 and TRBJ1-2. This TCR came from a female donor with breast cancer. Some clones in this sample may be carry-over from other donors' samples. The sequenced sample consisted of axillary lymph node tissue. CDR3 sequence: CASGRANTYSCTF.